The T cell receptor beta chain under discussion was sequenced for a study of human T cells and chemical hapten exposure. About the research overall: Patch tests put 0.01% DPC on the upper back, read at 6 days.

This clonotype was counted at least ten times. Its antigen is still unknown. Time point noted: pre-sensitization, week 0. Treatment given: therapeutic diphenylcyclopropenone sensitization with weekly scalp DPC. Prior to each patch test being applied, blood was drawn. The library tagged individual cDNA molecules with unique molecular identifiers. TCRdb independently ran MiXCR on the RACE reads; one entry per CDR3 protein. The sample holds more than 250,000 distinct CDR3 sequences; about 9.4% are singletons and the top ten take about 2.1%. V trimming: 4 bases; J trimming: 6 bases; junction bases outside the gene matches: 2. This CDR3 region has 13 residues. The germline gives CDR1 SGHTA, CDR2 FQGNSA. Study results and limitations: While controls formed fewer of them, expanded TCRs formed significantly more large CDR3 similarity clusters.

This rearrangement joins TRBV7-2 to TRBJ2-1, with 8 bases identical to TRBD2. This specimen consisted of whole blood, obtained in connection with sensitization to the hapten diphenylcyclopropenone (DPC). This clonotype was sampled from a woman aged 40 to 50 with alopecia areata. Some clones in this sample may be carry-over from other donors' samples. DNA of the CDR3: TGTGCCAGCAGCTGGGGACTAGTCAATGAGCAGTTCTTC. Protein: CASSWGLVNEQFF.